This TCR beta chain emerged from a study of cytomegalovirus exposure and HLA in healthy donors. In the study overall: Unique TCRs from HLA-typed donors, 70 million to 85 million of them, were held in an early data release. Findings and limits, study-wide: Most TCR sequences were seen very rarely across donors, but some public TCRs occurred in many.

Points on this clone: Its cognate antigen is unknown.

The PCR had 60 Vbeta and 13 Jbeta primers. The method was immunoSEQ multiplex PCR; TCRdb's version includes in-frame clones alone and lacks a portion of them. The data show more than 80,000 clones, under 80% seen once. The CDR3 spans 12 residues. V dropped 7 bases and J dropped 8 bases, with 14 bases sitting between them. Looked up from germline, CDR1 is MGHDK and CDR2 is SYGVNS. The rearrangement joins TRBV25-1 to TRBJ1-2; tentatively, D is TRBD1 (6 bases). This receptor was obtained from a human donor in good health. Sequencing was done on a sample of PBMCs. This chain's CDR3 is CASTPGEGGYTF. CDR3 coding DNA: TGTGCCAGCACACCAGGGGAGGGAGGCTACACCTTC.